The sequence of this TCR beta chain was determined in a study of T cells in Graves' hyperthyroidism and ophthalmopathy. This CDR3 has 14 amino acids. CDR1 LNHNV and CDR2 YYDKDF come from the germline V gene (reference sequence). V was trimmed by 0 bases and J by 1 base, leaving 4 bases between them. It was RNA transcripts that yielded the amplified TCR beta CDR3 regions. The TCR CDR3 first-round RT-PCR relied on the HTBI primer set. TCRdb ran MiXCR on the multiplex PCR reads and lists one entry per CDR3 protein. The table has 500,000 to 650,000 distinct CDR3 sequences, 40% to 50% seen once. This chain joins TRBV15 and TRBJ1-5; D is ambiguous. The specimen was peripheral blood or thyroid tissue (not recorded which). The sequence was collected from an adult woman with Graves' disease, either hyperthyroidism or ophthalmopathy (not recorded which). Written as DNA, the CDR3 is TGTGCCACCAGCAGAGACTACAGCAATCAGCCCCAGCATTTT. Translated, it gives CATSRDYSNQPQHF.